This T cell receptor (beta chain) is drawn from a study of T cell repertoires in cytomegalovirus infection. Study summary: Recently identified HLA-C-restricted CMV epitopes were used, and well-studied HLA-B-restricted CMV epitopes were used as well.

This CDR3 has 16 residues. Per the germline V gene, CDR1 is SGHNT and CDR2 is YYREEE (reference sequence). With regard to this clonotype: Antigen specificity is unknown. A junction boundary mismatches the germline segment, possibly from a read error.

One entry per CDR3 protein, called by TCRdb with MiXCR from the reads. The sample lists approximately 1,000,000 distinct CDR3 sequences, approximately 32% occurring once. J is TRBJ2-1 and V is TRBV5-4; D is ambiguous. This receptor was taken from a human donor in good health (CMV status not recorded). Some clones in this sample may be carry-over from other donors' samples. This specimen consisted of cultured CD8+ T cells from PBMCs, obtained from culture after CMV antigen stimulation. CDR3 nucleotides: TGTGCCTGCAGCACCGGTCTCGGCAACGGTTACAATGAGCAGTTCTTC. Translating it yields CACSTGLGNGYNEQFF.